Listed below are T cell receptor beta chains from one sample, sequenced in a study of radiotherapy plus CTLA-4 blockade in lung cancer. Here immunoSEQ multiplex PCR was the method, and the copy in TCRdb shows in-frame clones only, minus some. The repertoire holds approximately 110,000 clones, with approximately 77% as singletons. The sample was peripheral blood, taken from a patient treated with radiotherapy plus ipilimumab. These receptors all come from a human donor with non-small cell lung cancer that progressed on radiotherapy plus ipilimumab. Some clones in this sample may be carry-over from other donors' samples. Each CDR3 is given with its conserved first and last residue. The D gene is left open where the match is weak. Clone sizes are given selectively: once, few, many, or a class where the clone is expanded.

v_gene: TRBV4-2; abundance: NA; j_gene: TRBJ2-7; d_gene: NA; CDR3nt: TGTGCCAGCAGCCAAGAAGCGGGCGGGGGCCCCAGCTCCTACGAGCAGTACTTC; CDR3aa: CASSQEAGGGPSSYEQYF
v_gene: TRBV23-1; abundance: NA; j_gene: TRBJ2-1; d_gene: NA; CDR3nt: TGCGCCAGCAGTGGAGGAGGCGCCAGCTCCTACAATGAGCAGTTCTTC; CDR3aa: CASSGGGASSYNEQFF
v_gene: TRBV28; abundance: NA; j_gene: TRBJ1-4; d_gene: NA; CDR3nt: TGTGCCAGCGGGGGGACCCAGTTGGATGAAAAACTGTTTTTT; CDR3aa: CASGGTQLDEKLFF
v_gene: TRBV29-1; abundance: few; j_gene: TRBJ2-3; d_gene: NA; CDR3nt: TGCAGCGTCGTTGGGGGGACCGATAACACAGATACGCAGTATTTT; CDR3aa: CSVVGGTDNTDTQYF
v_gene: TRBV11-2; abundance: NA; j_gene: TRBJ2-1; d_gene: TRBD2; CDR3nt: TGTGCCAGCAGCGCGGGACTAGCGGGGGGGTTTGGTTCGCGCAATGAGCAGTTCTTC; CDR3aa: CASSAGLAGGFGSRNEQFF
v_gene: TRBV7-2; abundance: NA; j_gene: TRBJ2-1; d_gene: TRBD1; CDR3nt: TGTGCCAGCAGCTTAGGGACAGGAAAGCAGTTCTTC; CDR3aa: CASSLGTGKQFF
v_gene: TRBV7-9; abundance: NA; j_gene: TRBJ1-5; d_gene: TRBD1; CDR3nt: TGTGCCAGCAGCCCCCCAGGGGGCAGAGAACAGCCCCAGCATTTT; CDR3aa: CASSPPGGREQPQHF
v_gene: TRBV1; abundance: NA; j_gene: TRBJ1-6; d_gene: NA; CDR3nt: TGCACCAGCAGCCAAGATTTCCCCTTCTTTTTTAATTCACCCCTCCACTTT; CDR3aa: CTSSQDFPFFFNSPLHF
v_gene: TRBV20-1; abundance: NA; j_gene: TRBJ2-1; d_gene: TRBD2; CDR3nt: TGCAGTGCTAGTGCGGGGGGTGAGCAGTTCTTC; CDR3aa: CSASAGGEQFF
v_gene: TRBV4-2; abundance: large; j_gene: TRBJ1-5; d_gene: NA; CDR3nt: TGTGCCAGCAGCCATCGACAGACCCTCGATCAGCCCCAGCATTTT; CDR3aa: CASSHRQTLDQPQHF
v_gene: TRBV5-1; abundance: NA; j_gene: TRBJ1-3; d_gene: NA; CDR3nt: TGCGCCAGCAGCTTGTTCGGACCTTCCTCTGGAAACACCATATATTTT; CDR3aa: CASSLFGPSSGNTIYF
v_gene: TRBV12-5; abundance: NA; j_gene: TRBJ2-2; d_gene: TRBD1; CDR3nt: TGTGCTAGTGGTTTGTCACCAGGGACAGGCTGGAACACCGGGGAGCTGTTTTTT; CDR3aa: CASGLSPGTGWNTGELFF
v_gene: TRBV5-1; abundance: NA; j_gene: TRBJ2-7; d_gene: NA; CDR3nt: TGCGCCAGCAGCTTGGACGCCGGCAGCTCCTACGAGCAGTACTTC; CDR3aa: CASSLDAGSSYEQYF
v_gene: TRBV5-1; abundance: few; j_gene: TRBJ2-2; d_gene: NA; CDR3nt: TGCGCCAGCAGCTTAACAGGGGGGGACACCGGGGAGCTGTTTTTT; CDR3aa: CASSLTGGDTGELFF
v_gene: TRBV13; abundance: NA; j_gene: TRBJ1-5; d_gene: NA; CDR3nt: TGTGCCAGCAGCTACCTCCGCGTTGGCCAAAATCAGCCCCAGCATTTT; CDR3aa: CASSYLRVGQNQPQHF
v_gene: TRBV5-5; abundance: NA; j_gene: TRBJ1-5; d_gene: NA; CDR3nt: TGTGCCAGCAGCTTGGGACAGGCTTATCAGCCCCAGCATTTT; CDR3aa: CASSLGQAYQPQHF
v_gene: TRBV5-1; abundance: NA; j_gene: TRBJ1-2; d_gene: NA; CDR3nt: TGCGCCAGCAGATGGGAGTCTACCTATGGCTACACCTTC; CDR3aa: CASRWESTYGYTF
v_gene: TRBV19; abundance: NA; j_gene: TRBJ2-7; d_gene: TRBD1; CDR3nt: TGTGCCAGTAGAAAGGGACAGGGGGCTGGCTACGAGCAGTACTTC; CDR3aa: CASRKGQGAGYEQYF
v_gene: TRBV19; abundance: once; j_gene: TRBJ2-5; d_gene: NA; CDR3nt: TGTGCCAGTAGACAGGGTCAGGGGACCCAGTACTTC; CDR3aa: CASRQGQGTQYF
v_gene: TRBV7-3; abundance: NA; j_gene: TRBJ2-3; d_gene: NA; CDR3nt: TGTGCCAGCAGCTTAACAGGGGGGCAGGGTGATACGCAGTATTTT; CDR3aa: CASSLTGGQGDTQYF
v_gene: TRBV18; abundance: NA; j_gene: TRBJ1-1; d_gene: NA; CDR3nt: TGTGCCAGCTCACCACCGTACAGACAAGGGACTGAAGCTTTCTTT; CDR3aa: CASSPPYRQGTEAFF
v_gene: TRBV7-2; abundance: NA; j_gene: TRBJ2-2; d_gene: NA; CDR3nt: TGTGCCATCTCCAGTCCCCCCTCGAACACCGGGGAGCTGTTTTTT; CDR3aa: CAISSPPSNTGELFF
v_gene: TRBV5-1; abundance: NA; j_gene: TRBJ1-3; d_gene: NA; CDR3nt: TGCGCCAGCAGCTTGGACAGGGCTTCTGGAAACACCATATATTTT; CDR3aa: CASSLDRASGNTIYF
v_gene: TRBV18; abundance: NA; j_gene: TRBJ1-1; d_gene: NA; CDR3nt: TGTGCCAGCTCCCCATTTGAGGGGACGGGCACTGAAGCTTTCTTT; CDR3aa: CASSPFEGTGTEAFF